This record looks at one TCR beta chain sequence and its context. Its antigen is unidentified. The sample is drawn from a study of cytotoxic CD8 clonotypes in ibrutinib-treated CLL. About the study: Patients gave response samples after a median roughly 11 months of treatment, range 6 to 36.

The V and J ends lost 3 bases and 8 bases respectively, with 7 bases between them. The CDR3 loop spans 11 amino acids. The germline V gene has CDR1 MDHEN and CDR2 SYDVKM. Genomic DNA in a quantity of about 2.1 micrograms was derived from cryopreserved PBMCs for TCR beta libraries. The method was immunoSEQ multiplex PCR; TCRdb's version includes in-frame clones alone and lacks a portion of them. The sample yields about 140,000 clones, 75% to 85% seen once. Whole-study findings and limits: Under therapy, public clonotypes either contracted or stayed stable, and they were uncommon. For progressing versus sustained-remission patients, sampling times were not the same.

Source: PBMCs, taken after 36 months of ibrutinib treatment. The chain uses TRBV28 and TRBJ1-2; no firm D call. This sequence originates from a human donor with chronic lymphocytic leukemia. CDR3: CASSLNGGYTF. DNA of the CDR3: TGTGCCAGCAGTTTGAATGGCGGCTACACCTTC.